This T cell receptor beta chain was sequenced in a study of neurological immune-mediated disorders. Study-level points and caveats: Across subjects, no CDR3 amino acid sequence appeared in expanded clones of more than one subject, a finding that suggested private repertoires in all groups. The multiple sclerosis repertoire cluster had no association with any clinical or MRI feature.

Concerning this clonotype: Its target is not known. At one of its ends the junction is not consistent with the germline gene, which may arise from a read error.

The germline CDR1 and CDR2 sequences are SGHRS and YFSETQ. The CDR3 totals 14 residues. 2 million unsorted PBMCs were stored in RNAlater at -80 °C before RNA extraction. Each TCR transcript was tagged with a 10-nucleotide random UMI during 5'RACE. TCRdb itself ran the 5' RACE reads through MiXCR, one entry per CDR3 protein. The sample lists some 66,000 distinct CDR3 sequences; roughly 4.3% were seen once. This chain links TRBV5-1 with TRBJ1-1; D call uncertain. This clonotype was obtained from a man aged 30-40 years with multiple sclerosis. What was sequenced was PBMCs. In nucleotides, the CDR3 is TGCGCCAGCAGTTTGGCGGGAGGAGACACTGAAGCTTTCTTT. This codes for CASSLAGGDTEAFF. The variable domain in full, with the rest retrieved from reference TRBV5-1 and TRBJ1-1, is KAGVTQTPRYLIKTRGQQVTLSCSPISGHRSVSWYQQTPGQGLQFLFEYFSETQRNKGNFPGRFSGRQFSNSRSEMNVSTLELGDSALYLCASSLAGGDTEAFFGQGTRLTVV.